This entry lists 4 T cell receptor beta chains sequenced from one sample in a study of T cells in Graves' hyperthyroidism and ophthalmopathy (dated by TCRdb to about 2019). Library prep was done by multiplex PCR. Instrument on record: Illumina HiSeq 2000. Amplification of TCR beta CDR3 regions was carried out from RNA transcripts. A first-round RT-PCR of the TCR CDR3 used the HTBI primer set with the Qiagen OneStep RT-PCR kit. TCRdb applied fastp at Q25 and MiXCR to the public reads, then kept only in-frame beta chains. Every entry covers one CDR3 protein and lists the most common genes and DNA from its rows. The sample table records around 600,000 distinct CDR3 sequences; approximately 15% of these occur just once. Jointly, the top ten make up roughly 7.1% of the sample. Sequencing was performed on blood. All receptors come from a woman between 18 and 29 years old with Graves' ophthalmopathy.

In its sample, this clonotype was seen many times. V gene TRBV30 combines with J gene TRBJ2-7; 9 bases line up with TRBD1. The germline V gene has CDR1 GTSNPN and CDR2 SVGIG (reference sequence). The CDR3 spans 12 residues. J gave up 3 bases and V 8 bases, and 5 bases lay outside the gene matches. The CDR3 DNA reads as TGTGCCGCGGGACAGGGAAACTACGAGCAGTACTTC. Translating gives CAAGQGNYEQYF.

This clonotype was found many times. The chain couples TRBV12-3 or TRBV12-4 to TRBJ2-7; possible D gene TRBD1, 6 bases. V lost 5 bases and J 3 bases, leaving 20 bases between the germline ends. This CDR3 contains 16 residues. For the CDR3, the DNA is TGTGCCAGCAGTAATTCGTGGACAGCGACCCTCTACGAGCAGTACTTC. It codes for CASSNSWTATLYEQYF.

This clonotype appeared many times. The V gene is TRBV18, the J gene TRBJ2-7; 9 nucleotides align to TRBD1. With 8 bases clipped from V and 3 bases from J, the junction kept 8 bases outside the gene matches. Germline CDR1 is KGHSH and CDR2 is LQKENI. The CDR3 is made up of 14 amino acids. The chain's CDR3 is CASSPGTGSYEQYF. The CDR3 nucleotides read TGTGCCAGCAGTCCCGGGACAGGGAGCTACGAGCAGTACTTC.

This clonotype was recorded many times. CDR3 DNA: TGTGCCAGCACCGGACAGGGGAACGACGAGCAGTACTTC. This codes for CASTGQGNDEQYF. The V and J genes are TRBV28 and TRBJ2-7, with 9 nucleotides matching TRBD1. This CDR3 spans 13 amino acids. Losses at the gene ends were 7 bases for V and 5 bases for J; bases not matched to a gene: 6. The germline V gene encodes CDR1 MDHEN and CDR2 SYDVKM.